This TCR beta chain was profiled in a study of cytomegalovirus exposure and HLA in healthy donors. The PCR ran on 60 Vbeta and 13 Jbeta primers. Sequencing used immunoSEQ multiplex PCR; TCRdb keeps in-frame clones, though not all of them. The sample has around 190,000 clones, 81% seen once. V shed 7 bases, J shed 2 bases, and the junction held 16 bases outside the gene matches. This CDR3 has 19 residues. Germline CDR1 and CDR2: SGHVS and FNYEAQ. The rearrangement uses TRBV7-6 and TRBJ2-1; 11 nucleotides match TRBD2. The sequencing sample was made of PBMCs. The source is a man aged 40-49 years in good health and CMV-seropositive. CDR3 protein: CASTLEWGMTSGTYNEQFF. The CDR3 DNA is TGTGCCAGCACCCTCGAGTGGGGTATGACTAGCGGGACCTACAATGAGCAGTTCTTC.